This T cell receptor (beta chain) was recovered during a study of regulatory T cells in long-lasting Graves disease. As for time point: newly diagnosed GD, antithyroid drugs for less than 3 months. Extracted PBMC RNA gave rise to the TCR library. J lost 6 bases, V lost 4 bases, and 7 bases had no gene match. The CDR3 length is 15 residues. CDR1 and CDR2 from the germline V gene are SEHNR and FQNEAQ (reference sequence). For TCR beta, libraries came from iRepertoire HTBI primers and Arm-PCR of CDR3 regions. Via MiXCR, TCRdb re-called the multiplex PCR reads, giving one row per CDR3 protein. The sample records roughly 400,000 distinct CDR3 sequences, 16% being singletons. These same records also appear under a second study, on T cells in Graves' hyperthyroidism and ophthalmopathy.

The sample in question was peripheral blood mononuclear cells (PBMCs), obtained at new diagnosis, from a patient treated with antithyroid drugs. The V call is TRBV7-9, the J call TRBJ2-2; 8 positions match TRBD2. The TCR originated in a woman aged 18-35 years with Graves disease. CDR3 sequence reads: CASSSPSGSAGELFF. The CDR3 bases are TGTGCCAGCAGCTCCCCCAGCGGGAGTGCCGGGGAGCTGTTTTTT.